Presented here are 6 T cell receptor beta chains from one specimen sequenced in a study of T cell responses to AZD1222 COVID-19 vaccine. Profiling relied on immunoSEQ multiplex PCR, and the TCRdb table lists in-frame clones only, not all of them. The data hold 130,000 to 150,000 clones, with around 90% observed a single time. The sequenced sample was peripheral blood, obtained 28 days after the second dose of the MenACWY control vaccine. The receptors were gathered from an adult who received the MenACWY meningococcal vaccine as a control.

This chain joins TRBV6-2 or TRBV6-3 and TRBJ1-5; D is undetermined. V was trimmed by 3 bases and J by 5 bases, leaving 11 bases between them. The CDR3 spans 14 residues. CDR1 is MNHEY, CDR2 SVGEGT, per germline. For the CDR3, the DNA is TGTGCCAGCAGTTATATCCGGGTTGATCAGCCCCAGCATTTT. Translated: CASSYIRVDQPQHF.

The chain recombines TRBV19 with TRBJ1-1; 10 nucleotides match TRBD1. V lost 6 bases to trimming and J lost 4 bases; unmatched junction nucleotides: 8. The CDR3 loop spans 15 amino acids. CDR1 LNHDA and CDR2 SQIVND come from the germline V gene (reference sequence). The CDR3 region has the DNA TGTGCCAGTAGGGCTCCGGGACAGGGGTTCACTGAAGCTTTCTTT. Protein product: CASRAPGQGFTEAFF.

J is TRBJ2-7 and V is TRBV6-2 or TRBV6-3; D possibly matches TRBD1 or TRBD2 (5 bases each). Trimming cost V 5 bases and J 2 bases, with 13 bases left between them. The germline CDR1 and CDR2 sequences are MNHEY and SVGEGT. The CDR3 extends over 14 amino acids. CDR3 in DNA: TGTGCCAGCAGTGCACCGGGACGGACCTACGAGCAGTACTTC. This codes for CASSAPGRTYEQYF.

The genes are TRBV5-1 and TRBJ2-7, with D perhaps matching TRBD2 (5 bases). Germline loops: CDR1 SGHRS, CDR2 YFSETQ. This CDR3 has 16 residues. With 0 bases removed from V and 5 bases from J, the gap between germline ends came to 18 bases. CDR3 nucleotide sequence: TGCGCCAGCAGCTTGGCGGGTGGTCGGGGTTCCAACGAGCAGTACTTC. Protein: CASSLAGGRGSNEQYF. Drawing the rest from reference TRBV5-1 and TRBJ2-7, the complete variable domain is KAGVTQTPRYLIKTRGQQVTLSCSPISGHRSVSWYQQTPGQGLQFLFEYFSETQRNKGNFPGRFSGRQFSNSRSEMNVSTLELGDSALYLCASSLAGGRGSNEQYFGPGTRLTVT.

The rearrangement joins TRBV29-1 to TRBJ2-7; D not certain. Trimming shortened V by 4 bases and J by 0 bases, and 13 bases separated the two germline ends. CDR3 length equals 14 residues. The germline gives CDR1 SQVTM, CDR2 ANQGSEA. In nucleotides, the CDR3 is TGCAGCGTTGTAAGGTCCGTGGACTCCTACGAGCAGTACTTC. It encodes CSVVRSVDSYEQYF.

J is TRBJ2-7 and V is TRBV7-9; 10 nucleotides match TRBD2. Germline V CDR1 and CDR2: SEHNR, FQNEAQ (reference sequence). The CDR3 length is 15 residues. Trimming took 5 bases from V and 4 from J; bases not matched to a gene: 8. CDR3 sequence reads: CASSPPSGSLYEQYF. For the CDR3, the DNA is TGTGCCAGCAGCCCTCCTAGCGGGAGTTTATACGAGCAGTACTTC.